This T cell receptor (beta chain) is from a study of cytomegalovirus exposure and HLA in healthy donors. Sequencing was performed with immunoSEQ multiplex PCR; in TCRdb, only in-frame clones are kept and a portion is missing. The sample has about 120,000 clones, roughly 95% seen once; the top ten hold 1.5% to 2%. In regard to this clone: Its antigen is unknown.

The CDR3 has 16 amino acids. Trimming left V 3 bases short and J 0 bases short, with 14 bases between. The V gene's germline CDR1 is LNHDA and CDR2 SQIVND (reference sequence). Study findings and constraints: In vitro experiments confirmed that a few CMV-associated chains were specific for CMV antigens. Reports credit the classifier with highly specific, highly sensitive diagnosis of cytomegalovirus status.

From the roughly 120-subject validation cohort, which was separate from the approximately 720-subject first cohort, the donors were drawn. The chain has TRBV19 and TRBJ1-1, with a tentative D call TRBD1 (5 bases). Material for sequencing was PBMCs. The sequence was collected from a man aged 18 to 29 in good health and CMV-seronegative. CDR3 in DNA: TGTGCCAGTAGTATGCAGGGTTCGGTCATGAACACTGAAGCTTTCTTT. Translating gives CASSMQGSVMNTEAFF.